This is a list of T cell receptor beta chains from one sample in a study of blood T cell repertoires in COVID-19. Profiling relied on immunoSEQ multiplex PCR, and the TCRdb table lists in-frame clones only, not all of them. The sample records tens of thousands of clones, approximately 82% being singletons. The sequenced material came from peripheral blood. Receptor source: a man older than 75 with active or convalescent COVID-19. Both conserved end residues are part of each CDR3. The order of the fields is clone size, J gene, D gene, V gene, CDR3 protein, CDR3 DNA. A D gene is named only where the DNA matches it firmly. Clone size, where shown, is once, few, many, or a class for clones that have expanded.

.,TRBJ1-2,.,TRBV28,CASREGTDYGYTF,TGTGCCAGCAGGGAGGGGACCGACTATGGCTACACCTTC
.,TRBJ2-4,.,TRBV5-1,CASSSSGGPAKNIQYF,TGCGCCAGCAGCAGCTCGGGGGGCCCAGCCAAAAACATTCAGTACTTC
.,TRBJ2-5,TRBD1,TRBV7-8,CASSLYSATGTQETQYF,TGTGCCAGCAGCTTATACTCGGCGACAGGGACCCAAGAGACCCAGTACTTC
once,TRBJ2-2,TRBD2,TRBV7-3,CASSDGLAGGPNTGELFF,TGTGCCAGCAGCGATGGACTAGCGGGGGGCCCTAACACCGGGGAGCTGTTTTTT
once,TRBJ1-2,TRBD1,TRBV6-6,CASTEGAINYGYTF,TGTGCCAGCACGGAGGGGGCGATTAACTATGGCTACACCTTC
.,TRBJ2-3,.,TRBV28,CASSPQRQGTDTQYF,TGTGCCAGCAGTCCCCAGAGACAGGGCACAGATACGCAGTATTTT
.,TRBJ2-2,.,TRBV28,CASSLPGHITGELFF,TGTGCCAGCAGTTTGCCGGGACATATCACCGGGGAGCTGTTTTTT
few,TRBJ2-7,.,TRBV6-6,CASRHEDTSYEQYF,TGTGCCAGCAGACACGAAGACACGTCCTACGAGCAGTACTTC
.,TRBJ1-1,TRBD1,TRBV14,CASSRTGRYTEAFF,TGTGCCAGCAGCCGGACAGGGAGGTACACTGAAGCTTTCTTT
once,TRBJ2-7,TRBD2,TRBV9,CASSPGTSPYEQYF,TGTGCCAGCAGCCCGGGGACTAGCCCCTACGAGCAGTACTTC
.,TRBJ2-2,TRBD1,TRBV14,CASSLIQGAAHTGELFF,TGTGCCAGCAGCCTGATACAGGGGGCGGCGCACACCGGGGAGCTGTTTTTT